What follows are 25 T cell receptor beta chains derived from one specimen sequenced in a study of OX40 agonist ivuxolimab in advanced cancers. Method: immunoSEQ multiplex PCR; TCRdb's copy keeps in-frame clones and lacks some. The data contain roughly 100,000 clones, 70% to 90% of them singletons. Specimen: CD4+ or CD8+ T cells sorted from blood, collected in a trial of the OX40 agonist ivuxolimab. The receptors were sampled from an adult with an advanced solid tumor such as melanoma, head and neck, liver or kidney cancer.

The chain joins TRBV6-6 to TRBJ2-7, with 10 nucleotides matching TRBD1. The J segment lost 1 base and the V segment lost 2 bases, leaving 2 bases of the junction unmatched. Germline loops: CDR1 MNHNY, CDR2 SVGAGI (reference sequence). The CDR3 consists of 15 residues. CDR3 bases: TGTGCCAGCAGTTACGGGACAGGGGCGTCCTACGAGCAGTACTTC. It encodes CASSYGTGASYEQYF.

The CDR3 spells CASSTTTGNQETQYF. The CDR3 nucleotides are TGTGCCAGCAGCACAACCACAGGGAACCAAGAGACCCAGTACTTC. The chain has TRBV7-6 and TRBJ2-5; possibly TRBD1 for D (6 bases). Germline V lookup: CDR1 SGHVS, CDR2 FNYEAQ. The CDR3 loop spans 15 amino acids. The V gene lost 5 bases and the J gene lost 0 bases, with 13 bases spanning the gap.

This clone was seen a single time. This rearrangement joins TRBV9 to TRBJ2-3, with 9 bases identical to TRBD1. Germline CDR1 is SGDLS and CDR2 is YYNGEE. This CDR3 comprises 15 residues. Germline trimming cut 4 bases from V and 3 bases from J; bases unmatched to any gene: 6. The DNA for the CDR3 is TGTGCCAGCAGCCCAGGGGGACAGGGAACAGATACGCAGTATTTT. This gives the protein CASSPGGQGTDTQYF.

V usage is TRBV7-9 and J usage is TRBJ1-4, with 9 bases that match TRBD1. Germline assignment: CDR1 SEHNR and CDR2 FQNEAQ (reference sequence). The CDR3 loop spans 14 amino acids. V lost 5 bases, J lost 8 bases, and 6 bases stayed unmatched. The CDR3 sequence is CASSPGQGGEKLFF. CDR3 in DNA: TGTGCCAGCAGCCCGGGACAGGGAGGCGAAAAACTGTTTTTT. The full variable domain, in which reference TRBV7-9 and TRBJ1-4 provide the parts outside the CDR3, is DTGVSQNPRHKITKRGQNVTFRCDPISEHNRLYWYRQTLGQGPEFLTYFQNEAQLEKSRLLSDRFSAERPKGSFSTLEIQRTEQGDSAMYLCASSPGQGGEKLFFGSGTQLSVL.

The rearrangement links TRBV7-2 to TRBJ2-6, with D tentatively TRBD2 (5 bases). Between the trimmed V and J ends, which lost 5 bases and 4 bases, there was a span of 12 bases. The CDR3 runs 15 residues. The germline V gene encodes CDR1 SGHTA and CDR2 FQGNSA. This chain's CDR3 is CASSLARGGANVLTF. CDR3 DNA: TGTGCCAGCAGCCTTGCACGGGGAGGGGCCAACGTCCTGACTTTC.

This clone has a single count. This rearrangement joins TRBV6-5 to TRBJ2-1; possibly TRBD2 for D (5 bases). Germline CDR1 is MNHEY and CDR2 is SVGAGI. Between the trimmed V and J ends, which lost 8 bases and 6 bases, there was a span of 17 bases. The CDR3 extends over 14 amino acids. The CDR3 nucleotides are TGTGCCAGCTCCCGTGGAGGCGAAGTCAATGAGCAGTTCTTC. The encoded protein is CASSRGGEVNEQFF.

The chain joins TRBV9 to TRBJ1-3, with a possible D match to TRBD1 (6 bases). This CDR3 region has 14 residues. Germline CDR1 SGDLS, CDR2 YYNGEE. Trimming left V 2 bases short and J 4 bases short, with 10 bases between. The CDR3 bases are TGTGCCAGCAGCGTCGGACAGCCCGGAAACACCATATATTTT. It yields the protein CASSVGQPGNTIYF.

The rearrangement uses TRBV28 and TRBJ1-2; possibly TRBD1 for D (6 bases). The CDR3 has 13 residues. Trimming cost V 6 bases and J 8 bases, with 16 bases left between them. CDR1 and CDR2 from the germline V gene are MDHEN and SYDVKM. The chain's CDR3 is CASSMGGGIGYTF. The CDR3 DNA reads TGTGCCAGCAGCATGGGGGGCGGAATAGGCTACACCTTC.

J is TRBJ2-2 and V is TRBV30, with D possibly matching TRBD1 (5 bases). Germline assignment: CDR1 GTSNPN and CDR2 SVGIG (reference sequence). The germline V and J ends were trimmed by 1 base and 6 bases, with 9 bases remaining between them. This CDR3 is built from 13 residues. This CDR3 is CAWSGQWAGELFF. CDR3 DNA sequence: TGTGCCTGGAGTGGACAGTGGGCCGGGGAGCTGTTTTTT.

As DNA, the CDR3 is TGTGCCAGCAGTCTGGATTCCTACGAGCAGTACTTC. Residues: CASSLDSYEQYF. The chain joins TRBV28 to TRBJ2-7; D unresolved. Deletions cut 5 bases from V and 1 base from J, with 6 bases between. This CDR3 contains 12 residues. CDR1 MDHEN and CDR2 SYDVKM come from the germline V gene. Full variable domain (rest looked up from reference TRBV28 and TRBJ2-7): DVKVTQSSRYLVKRTGEKVFLECVQDMDHENMFWYRQDPGLGLRLIYFSYDVKMKEKGDIPEGYSVSREKKERFSLILESASTNQTSMYLCASSLDSYEQYFGPGTRLTVT.

The rearrangement links TRBV7-2 to TRBJ2-5; 11 positions match TRBD1. Trimming removed 4 bases from V and 3 bases from J; junction bases left unmatched: 4. CDR3 size: 15 residues. Germline CDR1 and CDR2: SGHTA and FQGNSA. CDR3: CASSWTGGGEETQYF. The CDR3 bases are TGTGCCAGCAGCTGGACAGGGGGCGGTGAAGAGACCCAGTACTTC.

The chain employs TRBV7-2 and TRBJ2-7, with TRBD2 matching over 7 bases. Germline V CDR1 and CDR2: SGHTA, FQGNSA. This CDR3 has 14 amino acids. After removal of 2 bases from V and 5 bases from J, the junction contained 6 bases not matched to a gene. The CDR3 loop reads CASSLLQRGDEQYF. Written as DNA, the CDR3 is TGTGCCAGCAGCTTATTACAGCGGGGAGACGAGCAGTACTTC. Full variable domain (remainder filled in from reference TRBV7-2 and TRBJ2-7): GAGVSQSPSNKVTEKGKDVELRCDPISGHTALYWYRQSLGQGLEFLIYFQGNSAPDKSGLPSDRFSAERTGGSVSTLTIQRTQQEDSAVYLCASSLLQRGDEQYFGPGTRLTVT.

The gene calls are TRBV5-1 and TRBJ2-5; 10 bases align to TRBD2. The J segment lost 1 base and the V segment lost 4 bases, leaving 7 bases of the junction unmatched. The length of the CDR3 is 16 residues. Per the germline V gene, CDR1 is SGHRS and CDR2 is YFSETQ. In nucleotides, the CDR3 is TGCGCCAGCAGCCCACGCTCTAGCGGGGGCCAAGAGACCCAGTACTTC. Translated: CASSPRSSGGQETQYF.

As to this clone: The sample carries other DNA sequences with the same CDR3. The V call is TRBV9, the J call TRBJ2-3; a possible D gene is TRBD2 (6 bases). Germline CDR1 reads SGDLS; CDR2 reads YYNGEE. The CDR3 contains 15 residues. V was cut by 2 bases and J by 2 bases, with 12 bases left in between. CDR3 DNA sequence: TGTGCCAGCAGCGTGCGCGGGGTGAACACAGATACGCAGTATTTT. This translates into CASSVRGVNTDTQYF.

A single count supports this clone. The V gene is TRBV4-3, the J gene TRBJ2-3; D possibly corresponds to TRBD1 (5 bases). There are 15 residues in the CDR3. Trimming took off 0 bases at V and 1 base at J, with 8 bases between the two ends. In germline, CDR1 is LGHNA, CDR2 YSLEER. DNA of the CDR3: TGCGCCAGCAGCCAAGACCCGACAGGCACAGATACGCAGTATTTT. Protein sequence: CASSQDPTGTDTQYF.

V usage is TRBV28 and J usage is TRBJ1-2; no reliable D call. Germline CDR1 is MDHEN and CDR2 is SYDVKM. Trimming cost V 6 bases and J 4 bases, with 15 bases left between them. This CDR3 is built from 14 residues. CDR3 in amino acids: CASSDHEQPYGYTF. As DNA, the CDR3 is TGTGCCAGCAGCGATCATGAACAGCCCTATGGCTACACCTTC.

The chain is built from TRBV5-1 and TRBJ1-2; D gene ambiguous. V lost 8 bases, J lost 0 bases, and 11 bases lay in between. The CDR3 consists of 13 residues. The V gene's germline CDR1 is SGHRS and CDR2 YFSETQ. In DNA form, the CDR3 reads TGCGCCAGTTCGAGTCGGGCTAACTATGGCTACACCTTC. Encoded protein: CASSSRANYGYTF.

The V call is TRBV28, the J call TRBJ2-7; TRBD1 matches at 7 bases. Germline-derived CDR1 and CDR2 are MDHEN and SYDVKM. The CDR3 has 14 residues. J lost 2 bases, V lost 5 bases, and 6 bases had no gene match. CDR3: CASSKLGQTYEQYF. The CDR3 DNA reads TGTGCCAGCAGTAAACTGGGACAGACCTACGAGCAGTACTTC. The variable domain in full, completed from reference TRBV28 and TRBJ2-7, reads DVKVTQSSRYLVKRTGEKVFLECVQDMDHENMFWYRQDPGLGLRLIYFSYDVKMKEKGDIPEGYSVSREKKERFSLILESASTNQTSMYLCASSKLGQTYEQYFGPGTRLTVT.

The rearrangement uses TRBV10-3 and TRBJ2-3; 7 bases match TRBD1. In germline, CDR1 is ENHRY, CDR2 SYGVKD. The CDR3 has 16 amino acids. V shed 4 bases, J shed 2 bases, and the junction held 9 bases outside the gene matches. The CDR3 sequence is CAISALRQGYTDTQYF. The CDR3 DNA follows: TGTGCCATCAGTGCCCTTAGACAGGGCTACACAGATACGCAGTATTTT.

The V and J genes are TRBV23-1 and TRBJ1-5; no clear D. TRBV23-1 is designated an ORF whose function remains uncertain. V was clipped by 0 bases and J by 4 bases, with 13 bases between them. The CDR3 totals 16 residues. The CDR3 bases are TGCGCCAGCAGTCAATCCGAACGGATGATAAATCAGCCCCAGCATTTT. Protein sequence: CASSQSERMINQPQHF.

The chain employs TRBV10-3 and TRBJ1-3; D is uncertain. The CDR3 covers 12 residues. V lost 10 bases and J lost 7, with 14 bases in between. CDR1 is ENHRY, CDR2 SYGVKD, per germline. CDR3 sequence: CATLSGGNTIYF. The CDR3, as DNA: TGTGCCACCCTATCGGGCGGTAACACCATATATTTT.

The chain employs TRBV27 and TRBJ1-6; 9 nucleotides match TRBD1. V dropped 4 bases and J dropped 1; count of bases not matched to a gene: 2. The CDR3 runs 16 residues. CDR1 is MNHEY and CDR2 is SMNVEV in the germline V gene (reference sequence). CDR3 protein: CASSSTGGSYNSPLHF. In DNA, the CDR3 is TGTGCCAGCAGTTCGACAGGGGGTTCCTATAATTCACCCCTCCACTTT.

The chain uses TRBV19 and TRBJ2-5; 7 bases match TRBD2. The CDR3 sequence is 13 residues long. CDR1 and CDR2 (germline): LNHDA, SQIVND (reference sequence). The junction had 7 bases not matched to a gene; V was cut back by 7 bases and J by 5 bases. CDR3 protein: CASTPGGTETQYF. CDR3 nucleotides: TGTGCCAGTACCCCGGGGGGTACTGAGACCCAGTACTTC.

V gene TRBV6-1 combines with J gene TRBJ1-2; no firm D call. The CDR3 is 13 residues long. Germline CDR1 is MNHNS and CDR2 is SASEGT. V was shortened by 7 bases and J by 7 bases, with 16 bases between the two germline ends. CDR3 residues: CASKMAGLFGYTF. In DNA, the CDR3 is TGTGCCAGCAAGATGGCAGGCCTTTTTGGCTACACCTTC.

The chain has TRBV27 and TRBJ1-5, with 9 bases lining up with TRBD1. The CDR3 extends over 13 amino acids. Unmatched junction bases numbered 2, after V lost 6 bases and J lost 5 bases. Germline V gene sequence: CDR1 MNHEY, CDR2 SMNVEV (reference sequence). The chain's CDR3 is CASSRDRDQPQHF. The CDR3 region has the DNA TGTGCCAGCAGCCGGGACAGGGATCAGCCCCAGCATTTT.